This TCR beta chain was recovered during a study of identical twins. This clonotype has a handful of counts. TCRdb used MiXCR to reprocess the 5' RACE reads, holding one entry per CDR3 protein. The sample comprises about 520,000 distinct CDR3 sequences, about 20% of which are singletons, and about 0.93% rests with the top ten. The CDR3 sequence is 13 residues long. V lost 6 bases to trimming and J lost 6 bases, with 11 bases between them. Germline values: CDR1 SEHNR, CDR2 FQNEAQ (reference sequence). The sample was also linked to a second study, of T cells expressing NK-cell markers.

Sequenced: CD4+ T cells sorted from blood. The clonotype comes from a woman aged 18-29 years in good health. This sequence joins TRBV7-9 and TRBJ2-2, with a weak D call TRBD2 (5 bases). CDR3 DNA: TGTGCCAGCAGGTTAACTAGAGCCGGGGAGCTGTTTTTT. It translates to CASRLTRAGELFF. Full variable domain (missing parts from reference TRBV7-9 and TRBJ2-2): DTGVSQNPRHKITKRGQNVTFRCDPISEHNRLYWYRQTLGQGPEFLTYFQNEAQLEKSRLLSDRFSAERPKGSFSTLEIQRTEQGDSAMYLCASRLTRAGELFFGEGSRLTVL.